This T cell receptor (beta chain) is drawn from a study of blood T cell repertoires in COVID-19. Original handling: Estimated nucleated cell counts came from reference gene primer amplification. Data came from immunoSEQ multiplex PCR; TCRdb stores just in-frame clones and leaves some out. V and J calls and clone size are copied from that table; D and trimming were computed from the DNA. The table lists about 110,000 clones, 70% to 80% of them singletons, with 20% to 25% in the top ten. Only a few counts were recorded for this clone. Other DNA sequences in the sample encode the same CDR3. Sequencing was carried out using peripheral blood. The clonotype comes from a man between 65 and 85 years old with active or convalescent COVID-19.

The CDR3 reads CASSLGGQGAGEQYF. The DNA of the CDR3 is TGTGCCAGCAGCCTTGGCGGACAGGGGGCAGGTGAGCAGTACTTC. The chain is built from TRBV27 and TRBJ2-7, with TRBD1 identical over 11 bases. Germline V gene lookup returns CDR1 MNHEY and CDR2 SMNVEV (reference sequence). The CDR3 is made up of 15 amino acids. The junction had 11 bases not matched to a gene; V was cut back by 6 bases and J by 7 bases.